Below, one T cell receptor (beta chain) is given with its context. In its sample, this clonotype was seen a few times. Its cognate antigen has yet to be identified. Qualities for individual bases were not recorded, and no much larger clone is one base off. The sample originates from a study of CD8 T cells in ankylosing spondylitis listed by TCRdb under 2017. Regarding the study in general: The study profiled T cell receptor beta repertoires in healthy donors and ankylosing spondylitis patients to find disease-linked TCR variants. Peripheral blood samples were taken, and synovial fluid was additionally collected from ankylosing spondylitis patients. In total, the full study cohort was made up of over a hundred healthy donors and some 26 ankylosing spondylitis patients.

Results and caveats for the whole study, not just this receptor: According to the report, matched synovial fluid samples from ankylosing spondylitis patients were significantly enriched for the disease-linked clones. In peripheral blood, the disease-linked clones were found at relatively low frequencies and had a CD8+ phenotype. Some motif variants had previously been reported in the synovial fluid and blood of reactive arthritis patients, which suggests shared mechanisms of disease initiation. A TCR beta motif of 7 or 8 highly homologous amino acid variants appeared characteristic of blood from ankylosing spondylitis patients.

Sequencing was performed on an Illumina HiSeq 2500. TCR beta libraries were prepared by quantitative 5'-RACE with molecular barcodes. The original pipeline was this. To identify disease-linked TCR variants, a new computational method was used, one built on a probabilistic model of VDJ rearrangement. The public reads were reanalyzed by TCRdb: fastp trimming at Q25, MiXCR alignment, in-frame beta chains only. Entries that share a CDR3 protein sequence are merged under the most common genes and DNA. TCRdb, not the original authors, processed these V and J calls. The sample table records 700,000 to 850,000 distinct CDR3 sequences; approximately 12% of these occur just once. The ten biggest clones cover approximately 0.5% of the sample. This receptor was taken from a male donor with ankylosing spondylitis. The specimen sequenced was blood, either unsorted or a sorted T cell fraction (not recorded which).

The CDR3 loop reads CSARVVGSPLHF. The DNA sequence is as follows: TGCAGTGCTAGAGTCGTAGGGTCACCCCTCCACTTT. The rearranged segments are TRBV20-1 and TRBJ1-6; the D gene cannot be resolved reliably. CDR1 DFQATT and CDR2 SNEGSKA are derived from the germline V gene (reference sequence). V drops 1 base and J drops 10 bases, leaving 8 bases in between. The cysteine opens and the phenylalanine closes a CDR3 of 12 amino acids. Only the CDR3 DNA stays, 36 bases, in frame from base 1.